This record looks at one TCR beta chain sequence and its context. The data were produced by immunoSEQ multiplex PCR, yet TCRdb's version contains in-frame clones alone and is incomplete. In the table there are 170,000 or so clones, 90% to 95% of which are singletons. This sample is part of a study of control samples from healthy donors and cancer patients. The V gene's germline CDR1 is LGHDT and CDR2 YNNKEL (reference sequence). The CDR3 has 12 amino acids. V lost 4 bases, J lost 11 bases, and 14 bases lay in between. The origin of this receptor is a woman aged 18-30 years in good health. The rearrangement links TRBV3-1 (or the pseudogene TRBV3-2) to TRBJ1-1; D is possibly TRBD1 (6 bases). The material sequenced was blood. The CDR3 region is CASSPEGDRAFF. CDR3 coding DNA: TGTGCCAGCAGCCCTGAGGGGGATCGGGCTTTCTTT.